This paragraph covers one TCR beta chain sequence. The target antigen is unknown. From 400 to 500 ng total RNA, TCR beta cDNA was generated with a primer in the constant region. Amplification in three nested multiplex PCR rounds with slightly modified ARM-PCR gave rise to TCR beta libraries. A C-beta reverse primer was combined with TRBV1-TRBV30 forward primers in the first two PCR rounds, and each round had around 11 cycles. TCRdb re-called the multiplex PCR reads through MiXCR, storing one row per CDR3 protein. The data hold almost 200,000 distinct CDR3 sequences, with approximately 65% observed a single time. They got blood RNA out of unsorted whole blood and also pulled out germline DNA. This sample is drawn from a study of tumor-infiltrating lymphocytes in primary liver carcinoma. Study as a whole: Surgical resection was used to treat these primary liver carcinoma patients. Measuring about 4 to 10 cm across, the tumors were staged as T1-T3 N0M0. Study conclusions and caveats: Because of bulk unsorted sampling, CD4+ and CD8+ repertoires were not subjected to comparison.

Germline CDR1 MDHEN, CDR2 SYDVKM. The CDR3 consists of 16 residues. V was cut by 2 bases and J by 3 bases, with 14 bases left in between. Sequenced input: peripheral blood. The receptor was derived from a woman aged 55-75 years with primary liver carcinoma and hepatitis B virus infection. The chain employs TRBV28 and TRBJ2-1; no reliable D call. The CDR3 region is CASSLDRAWVYNEQFF. The CDR3 DNA reads as TGTGCCAGCAGTTTAGATCGGGCATGGGTCTACAATGAGCAGTTCTTC.